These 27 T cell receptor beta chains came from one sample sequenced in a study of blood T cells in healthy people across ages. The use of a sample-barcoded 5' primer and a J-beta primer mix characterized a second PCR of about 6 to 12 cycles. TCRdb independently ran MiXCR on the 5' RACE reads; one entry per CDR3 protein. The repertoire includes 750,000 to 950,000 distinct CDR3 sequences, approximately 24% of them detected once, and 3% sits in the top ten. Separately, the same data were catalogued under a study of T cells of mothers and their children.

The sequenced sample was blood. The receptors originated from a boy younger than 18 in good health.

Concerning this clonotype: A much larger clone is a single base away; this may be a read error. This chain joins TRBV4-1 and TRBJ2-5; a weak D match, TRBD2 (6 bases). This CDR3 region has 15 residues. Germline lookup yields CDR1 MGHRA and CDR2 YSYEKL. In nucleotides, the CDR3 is TGCGCCAGCAGCCAAGTTGGGGGGAGTAGAGAGGCCCAGTACTTC. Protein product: CASSQVGGSREAQYF.

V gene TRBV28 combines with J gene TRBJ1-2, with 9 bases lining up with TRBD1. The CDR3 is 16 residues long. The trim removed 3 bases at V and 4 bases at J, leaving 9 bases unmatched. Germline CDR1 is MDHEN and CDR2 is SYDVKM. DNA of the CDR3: TGTGCCAGCAGTTTGTCGAGGGGACAGGGTATCTATGGCTACACCTTC. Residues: CASSLSRGQGIYGYTF.

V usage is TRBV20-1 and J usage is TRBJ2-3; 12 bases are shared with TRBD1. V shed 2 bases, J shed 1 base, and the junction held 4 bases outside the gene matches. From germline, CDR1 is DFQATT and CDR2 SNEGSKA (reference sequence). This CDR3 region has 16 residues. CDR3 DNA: TGCAGTGCTAGATCGGGACAGGGGGCTGGCACAGATACGCAGTATTTT. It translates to CSARSGQGAGTDTQYF.

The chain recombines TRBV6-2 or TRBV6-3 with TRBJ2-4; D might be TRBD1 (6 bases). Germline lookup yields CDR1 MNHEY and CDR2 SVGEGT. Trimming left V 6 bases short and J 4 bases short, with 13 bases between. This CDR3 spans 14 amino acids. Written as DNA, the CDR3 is TGTGCCAGCAGGTCACAGGGTGGGAAAAACATTCAGTACTTC. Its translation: CASRSQGGKNIQYF.

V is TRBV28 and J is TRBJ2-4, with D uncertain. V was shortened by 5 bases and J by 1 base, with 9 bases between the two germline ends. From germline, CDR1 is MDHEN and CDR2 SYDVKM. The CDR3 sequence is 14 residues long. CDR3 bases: TGTGCCAGCAGTCCGACTCGGGCCAAAAACATTCAGTACTTC. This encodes CASSPTRAKNIQYF.

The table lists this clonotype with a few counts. As DNA, the CDR3 is TGTGCCAGCAGCCAAGCGGGTTCTGGGACCTACGAGCAGTACTTC. It codes for CASSQAGSGTYEQYF. The chain joins TRBV14 to TRBJ2-5; D unclear. With the DNA end fitting TRBJ2-7 better, the J assignment may be wrong. The germline CDR1 and CDR2 sequences are SGHDN and FVKESK. The CDR3 extends over 15 amino acids.

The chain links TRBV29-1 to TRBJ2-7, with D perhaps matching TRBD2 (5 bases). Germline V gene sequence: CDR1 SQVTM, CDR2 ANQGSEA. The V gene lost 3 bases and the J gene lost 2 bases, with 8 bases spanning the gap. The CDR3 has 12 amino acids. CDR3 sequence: CSVDPGTYEQYF. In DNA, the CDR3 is TGCAGCGTTGATCCCGGGACCTACGAGCAGTACTTC.

The CDR3 protein is CASSDSPLGRTEAFF. CDR3 in DNA: TGTGCCAGCAGTGACTCTCCTCTGGGGAGGACTGAAGCTTTCTTT. This chain connects TRBV6-4 to TRBJ1-1; no reliable D call. Per germline, CDR1 MRHNA and CDR2 SNTAGT. Trimming pared 0 bases from V and 5 bases from J, leaving 13 bases between. This CDR3 is built from 15 residues.

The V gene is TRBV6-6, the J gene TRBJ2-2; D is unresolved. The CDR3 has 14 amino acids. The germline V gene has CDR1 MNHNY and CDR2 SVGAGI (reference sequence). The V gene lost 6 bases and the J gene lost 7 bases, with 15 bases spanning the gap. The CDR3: CASRTERDGGELFF. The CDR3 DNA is TGTGCCAGCAGAACGGAAAGGGATGGCGGGGAGCTGTTTTTT.

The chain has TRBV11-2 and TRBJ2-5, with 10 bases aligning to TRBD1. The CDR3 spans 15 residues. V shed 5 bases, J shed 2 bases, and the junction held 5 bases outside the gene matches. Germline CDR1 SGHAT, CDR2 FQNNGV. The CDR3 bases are TGTGCCAGCAGCGGGACAGGGGAGGATCAAGAGACCCAGTACTTC. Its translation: CASSGTGEDQETQYF.

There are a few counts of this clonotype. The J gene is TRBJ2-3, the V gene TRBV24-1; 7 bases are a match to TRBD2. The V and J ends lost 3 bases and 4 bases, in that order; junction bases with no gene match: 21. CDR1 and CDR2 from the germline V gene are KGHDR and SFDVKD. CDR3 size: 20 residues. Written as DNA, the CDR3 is TGTGCCACCAGTGATCCAATAATCCGAGGGGCGGGAGAAGTCCCAGATACGCAGTATTTT. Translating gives CATSDPIIRGAGEVPDTQYF.

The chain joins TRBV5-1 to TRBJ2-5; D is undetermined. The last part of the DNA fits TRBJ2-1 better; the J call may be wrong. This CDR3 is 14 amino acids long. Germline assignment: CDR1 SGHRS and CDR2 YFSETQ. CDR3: CASMKRLVIREQFF. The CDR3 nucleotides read TGCGCCAGCATGAAAAGGTTGGTCATTCGTGAGCAGTTCTTC.

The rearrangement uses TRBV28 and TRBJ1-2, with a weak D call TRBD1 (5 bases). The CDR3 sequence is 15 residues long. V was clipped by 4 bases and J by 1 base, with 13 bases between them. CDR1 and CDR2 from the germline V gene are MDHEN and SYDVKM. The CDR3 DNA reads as TGTGCCAGCAGTTCCTGGGGCGGCTTTAACTATGGCTACACCTTC. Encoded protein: CASSSWGGFNYGYTF.

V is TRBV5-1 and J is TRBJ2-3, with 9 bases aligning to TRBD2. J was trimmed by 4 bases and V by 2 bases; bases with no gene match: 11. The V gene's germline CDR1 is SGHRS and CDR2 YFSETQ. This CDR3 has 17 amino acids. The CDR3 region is CASSLGGGAGGADTQYF. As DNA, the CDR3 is TGCGCCAGCAGCTTAGGCGGGGGGGCCGGTGGGGCAGATACGCAGTATTTT.

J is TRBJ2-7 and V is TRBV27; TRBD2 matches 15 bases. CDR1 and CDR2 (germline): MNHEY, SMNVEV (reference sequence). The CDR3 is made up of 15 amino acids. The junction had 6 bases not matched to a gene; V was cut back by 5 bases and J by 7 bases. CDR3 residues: CASSAGTSGGIEQYF. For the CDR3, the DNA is TGTGCCAGCAGTGCCGGGACTAGCGGGGGGATTGAGCAGTACTTC.

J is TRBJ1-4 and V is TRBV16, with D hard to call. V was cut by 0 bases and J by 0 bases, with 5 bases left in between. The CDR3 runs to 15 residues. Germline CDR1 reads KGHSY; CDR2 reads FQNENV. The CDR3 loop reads CASSQSGATNEKLFF. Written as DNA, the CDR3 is TGTGCCAGCAGCCAATCCGGGGCAACTAATGAAAAACTGTTTTTT.

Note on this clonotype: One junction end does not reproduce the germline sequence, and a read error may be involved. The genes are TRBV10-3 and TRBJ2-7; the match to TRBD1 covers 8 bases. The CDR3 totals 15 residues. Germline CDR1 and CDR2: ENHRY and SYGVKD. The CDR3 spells CAIRESRGLEGEQYF. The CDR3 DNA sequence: TGTGCCATCAGGGAGTCCAGGGGGCTGGAAGGGGAGCAGTACTTC.

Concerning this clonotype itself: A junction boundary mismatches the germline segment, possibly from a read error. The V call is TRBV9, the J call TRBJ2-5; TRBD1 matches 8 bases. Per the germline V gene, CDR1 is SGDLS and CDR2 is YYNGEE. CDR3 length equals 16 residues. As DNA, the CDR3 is TGTGCCAGACCCTCCCCCGGAACAGGGGGTGGTGAGACCCAGTGCTTC. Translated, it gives CARPSPGTGGGETQCF.

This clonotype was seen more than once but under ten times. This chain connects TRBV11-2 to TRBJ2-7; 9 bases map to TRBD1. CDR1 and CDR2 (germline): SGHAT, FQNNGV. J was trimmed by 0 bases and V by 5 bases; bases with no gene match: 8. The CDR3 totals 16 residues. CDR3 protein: CASSLGQGGNSYEQYF. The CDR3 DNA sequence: TGTGCCAGCAGCCTGGGACAGGGAGGTAACTCCTACGAGCAGTACTTC. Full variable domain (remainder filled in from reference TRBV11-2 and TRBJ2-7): EAGVAQSPRYKIIEKRQSVAFWCNPISGHATLYWYQQILGQGPKLLIQFQNNGVVDDSQLPKDRFSAERLKGVDSTLKIQPAKLEDSAVYLCASSLGQGGNSYEQYFGPGTRLTVT.

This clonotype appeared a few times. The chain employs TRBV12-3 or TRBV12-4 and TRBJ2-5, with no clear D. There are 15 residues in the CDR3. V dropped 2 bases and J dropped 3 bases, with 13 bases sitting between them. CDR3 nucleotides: TGTGCCAGCAGTTTATCTCACAGCAAAGAAGAGACCCAGTACTTC. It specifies CASSLSHSKEETQYF.

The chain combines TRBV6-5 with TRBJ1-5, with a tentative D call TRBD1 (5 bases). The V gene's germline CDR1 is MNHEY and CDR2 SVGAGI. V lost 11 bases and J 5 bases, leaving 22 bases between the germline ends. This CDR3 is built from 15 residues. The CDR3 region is CAQQLMPGNDQPQHF. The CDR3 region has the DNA TGTGCCCAGCAGTTAATGCCAGGGAATGATCAGCCCCAGCATTTT.

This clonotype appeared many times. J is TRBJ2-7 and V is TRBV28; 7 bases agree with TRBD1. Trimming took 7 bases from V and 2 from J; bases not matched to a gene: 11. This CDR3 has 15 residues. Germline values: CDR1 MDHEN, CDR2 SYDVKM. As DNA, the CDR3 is TGTGCCAGCATCAGCGAGGGGGCACCCACCTACGAGCAGTACTTC. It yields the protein CASISEGAPTYEQYF.

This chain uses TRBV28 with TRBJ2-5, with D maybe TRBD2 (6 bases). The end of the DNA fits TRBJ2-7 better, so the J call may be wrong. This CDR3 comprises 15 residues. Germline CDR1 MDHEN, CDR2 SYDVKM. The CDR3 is CATTSGGTLPYEQYF. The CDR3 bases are TGTGCCACTACTTCTGGGGGGACCCTGCCCTACGAGCAGTACTTC.

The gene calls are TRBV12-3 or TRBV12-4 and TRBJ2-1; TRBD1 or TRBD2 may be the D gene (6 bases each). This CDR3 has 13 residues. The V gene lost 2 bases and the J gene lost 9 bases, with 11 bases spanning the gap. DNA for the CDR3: TGTGCCAGCAGTTTATACGGGGGCTCTGAGCAGTTCTTC. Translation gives CASSLYGGSEQFF.

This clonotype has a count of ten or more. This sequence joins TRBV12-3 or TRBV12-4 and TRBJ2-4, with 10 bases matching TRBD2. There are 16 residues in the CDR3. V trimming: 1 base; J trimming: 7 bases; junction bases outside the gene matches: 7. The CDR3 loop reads CASSLGLAGPRNIQYF. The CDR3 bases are TGTGCCAGCAGTTTAGGACTAGCGGGCCCCAGGAACATTCAGTACTTC.

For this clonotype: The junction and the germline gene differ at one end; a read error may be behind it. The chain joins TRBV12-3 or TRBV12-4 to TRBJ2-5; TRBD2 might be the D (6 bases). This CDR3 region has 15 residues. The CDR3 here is CASSPRGGVQGTQYF. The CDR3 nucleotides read TGTGCCAGCAGCCCTCGGGGCGGGGTCCAAGGGACCCAGTACTTC.

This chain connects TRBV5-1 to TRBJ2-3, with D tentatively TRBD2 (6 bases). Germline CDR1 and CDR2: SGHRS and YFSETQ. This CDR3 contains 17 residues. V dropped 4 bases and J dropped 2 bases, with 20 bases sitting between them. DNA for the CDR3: TGCGCCAGCAGCCGGGGATTGTTAGCGGTGTCCACAGATACGCAGTATTTT. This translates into CASSRGLLAVSTDTQYF. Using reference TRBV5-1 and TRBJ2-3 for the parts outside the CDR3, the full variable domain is KAGVTQTPRYLIKTRGQQVTLSCSPISGHRSVSWYQQTPGQGLQFLFEYFSETQRNKGNFPGRFSGRQFSNSRSEMNVSTLELGDSALYLCASSRGLLAVSTDTQYFGPGTRLTVL.